This passage covers 23 T cell receptor beta chains from one sample sequenced in a study of draining lymph node invasion in breast cancer. Using its own MiXCR run on the bulk RNA-seq reads, TCRdb lists one record per CDR3 protein. The data show about 3,500 distinct CDR3 sequences, around 79% seen once. The CD4+ CD45RA- CD25- gate defined the sorted memory conventional CD4 T cells. Sequencing input: sorted memory CD4+ effector T cells from a lymph node. These receptors all stem from a female donor with luminal breast cancer.

The chain joins TRBV5-1 to TRBJ2-3; 13 nucleotides agree with TRBD2. The CDR3 runs to 14 residues. V gave up 5 bases and J gave up 6 bases; unmatched junction bases: 3. Germline V gene data show CDR1 as SGHRS and CDR2 as YFSETQ. The CDR3 DNA reads as TGCGCCAGCAGTGGACTAGCGGGAGAGGATACGCAGTATTTT. It is translated as CASSGLAGEDTQYF. Complete variable domain (other parts from reference TRBV5-1 and TRBJ2-3): KAGVTQTPRYLIKTRGQQVTLSCSPISGHRSVSWYQQTPGQGLQFLFEYFSETQRNKGNFPGRFSGRQFSNSRSEMNVSTLELGDSALYLCASSGLAGEDTQYFGPGTRLTVL.

This clonotype was observed once. The genes are TRBV7-2 and TRBJ1-5; the D is unclear. CDR3 length equals 13 residues. V shed 6 bases and J shed 3 bases, with 9 bases lying between them. Germline V gene sequence: CDR1 SGHTA, CDR2 FQGNSA. The CDR3 here is CASSLSPNQPQHF. The CDR3 DNA sequence: TGTGCCAGCAGTTTAAGCCCCAATCAGCCCCAGCATTTT.

The V and J genes are TRBV12-3 or TRBV12-4 and TRBJ1-2; D unclear. Trimming took 3 bases from V and 8 from J, leaving 10 bases between them. The CDR3 spans 12 residues. CDR3 coding DNA: TGTGCCAGCAGTTTTGACCCCATAGGCTACACCTTC. Amino acids: CASSFDPIGYTF.

The chain has TRBV7-2 and TRBJ2-2, with a weak D call TRBD2 (5 bases). V lost 5 bases and J lost 2, with 9 bases in between. The CDR3 sequence is 14 residues long. CDR1 is SGHTA and CDR2 is FQGNSA in the germline V gene. CDR3: CASSQRVNTGELFF. The DNA of the CDR3 is TGTGCCAGCAGCCAGAGGGTAAACACCGGGGAGCTGTTTTTT.

The rearrangement uses TRBV4-2 and TRBJ2-3; D is undetermined. Germline CDR1 is LGHNA and CDR2 is YNFKEQ. The CDR3 covers 15 residues. V was pared by 4 bases and J by 4 bases, with 15 bases between. CDR3 nucleotides: TGTGCCAGCAGCCCGAGTCGTGCCCGGGCAGATACGCAGTATTTT. Translated: CASSPSRARADTQYF.

This sequence joins TRBV2 and TRBJ1-1; possibly TRBD1 for D (5 bases). CDR1 SNHLY and CDR2 FYNNEI come from the germline V gene. The CDR3 runs 11 residues. Trimming pared 5 bases from V and 8 bases from J, leaving 9 bases between. CDR3 region: CASSRNREAFF. CDR3 in DNA: TGTGCCAGCAGTCGCAACAGGGAAGCTTTCTTT.

V usage is TRBV6-5 and J usage is TRBJ2-3; unclear D gene. The germline gives CDR1 MNHEY, CDR2 SVGAGI. CDR3 length: 14 amino acids. V shed 5 bases and J shed 5 bases, with 14 bases lying between them. The CDR3 DNA sequence: TGTGCCAGCAGTACCGCTCCTCCGGGAGATACGCAGTATTTT. This translates into CASSTAPPGDTQYF.

V gene TRBV5-6 combines with J gene TRBJ2-6; D call uncertain. The CDR3 is made up of 15 amino acids. Trimming left V 2 bases short and J 1 base short, with 7 bases between. CDR1 and CDR2 from the germline V gene are SGHDT and YYEEEE. The chain's CDR3 is CASSLGRSGANVLTF. Here the CDR3 DNA reads TGTGCCAGCAGCTTAGGCCGGTCTGGGGCCAACGTCCTGACTTTC.

The CDR3 coding sequence is TGTGCCACCAGTGATGGTGGGGCCTACGAGCAGTACTTC. Its protein product is CATSDGGAYEQYF. The chain carries TRBV24-1 and TRBJ2-7; D uncertain. The ends were cut back, 3 bases at V and 2 bases at J, with 7 bases in the middle. The CDR3 has 13 residues. Germline V gene data show CDR1 as KGHDR and CDR2 as SFDVKD.

The rearrangement joins TRBV12-3 or TRBV12-4 to TRBJ1-3; no definite D call. With 4 bases removed from V and 1 base from J, the gap between germline ends came to 5 bases. The CDR3 totals 13 residues. The CDR3 loop reads CASSWGSGNTIYF. The CDR3 nucleotides are TGTGCCAGCAGTTGGGGATCTGGAAACACCATATATTTT.

The genes are TRBV19 and TRBJ2-6; D unclear. Per the germline V gene, CDR1 is LNHDA and CDR2 is SQIVND (reference sequence). The CDR3 has 15 amino acids. V was shortened by 3 bases and J by 1 base, with 7 bases between the two germline ends. The CDR3 sequence: CASSIDLSGANVLTF. CDR3 sequence (DNA): TGTGCCAGTAGTATCGATCTTTCTGGGGCCAACGTCCTGACTTTC.

The rearrangement links TRBV5-4 to TRBJ2-3; TRBD2 matches at 11 bases. Losses at the gene ends were 4 bases for V and 5 bases for J; bases not matched to a gene: 9. The germline CDR1 and CDR2 sequences are SGHNT and YYREEE (reference sequence). The CDR3 sequence is 16 residues long. Here the CDR3 reads CASSKGTSGRLDTQYF. The DNA of the CDR3 is TGTGCCAGCAGCAAGGGGACTAGCGGTCGTCTAGATACGCAGTATTTT. The variable domain in full, completed from reference TRBV5-4 and TRBJ2-3, reads ETGVTQSPTHLIKTRGQQVTLRCSSQSGHNTVSWYQQALGQGPQFIFQYYREEENGRGNFPPRFSGLQFPNYSSELNVNALELDDSALYLCASSKGTSGRLDTQYFGPGTRLTVL.

The chain employs TRBV7-3 and TRBJ2-5, with D hard to call. Germline lookup yields CDR1 SGHTA and CDR2 FQGTGA. The CDR3 contains 14 residues. Trimming pared 5 bases from V and 4 bases from J, leaving 14 bases between. The CDR3 spells CASSLKGRVETQYF. In DNA, the CDR3 is TGTGCCAGCAGCCTTAAAGGCCGGGTAGAGACCCAGTACTTC.

This chain uses TRBV10-3 with TRBJ2-7; weak D call: TRBD2 (5 bases). In germline, CDR1 is ENHRY, CDR2 SYGVKD. The length of the CDR3 is 13 residues. The V end lost 5 bases, the J end lost 5 bases, and 13 bases lay between the germline ends. CDR3 in amino acids: CAISPARADEQYF. The CDR3 nucleotides are TGTGCCATCAGTCCCGCGCGGGCCGACGAGCAGTACTTC.

The V gene is TRBV12-3 or TRBV12-4, the J gene TRBJ1-5; D is unclear. Trimming removed 5 bases at V and 2 bases at J, with 16 bases between. CDR3 length: 16 residues. In DNA, the CDR3 is TGTGCCAGCAGTCCCCCCCGGGAGAGGGGCAATCAGCCCCAGCATTTT. Protein: CASSPPRERGNQPQHF.

The CDR3 DNA follows: TGCGCCAGCAGCTCGTCCTCCGGGACTAGCGGGAAAGAGCAGTACTTC. Residues: CASSSSSGTSGKEQYF. V and J are TRBV5-1 and TRBJ2-7, with TRBD2 identical over 13 bases. Germline CDR1 is SGHRS and CDR2 is YFSETQ. Trimming removed 3 bases from V and 7 bases from J; junction bases left unmatched: 10. There are 16 residues in the CDR3.

The V and J genes are TRBV4-3 and TRBJ2-2; 11 bases are shared with TRBD2. Germline V CDR1 and CDR2: LGHNA, YSLEER. The J segment lost 4 bases and the V segment lost 2 bases, leaving 9 bases of the junction unmatched. This CDR3 region has 18 residues. The CDR3 nucleotides read TGCGCCAGCAGCCAATCCCGGGTGCTAGCGGGAGGCACCGGGGAGCTGTTTTTT. Residues: CASSQSRVLAGGTGELFF.

The chain links TRBV5-1 to TRBJ2-3; TRBD1 matches at 9 bases. CDR3 length: 15 amino acids. Trimming cost V 0 bases and J 6 bases; bases outside gene matches: 5. Germline loops: CDR1 SGHRS, CDR2 YFSETQ. This CDR3 is CASSLGGQGLDTQYF. In nucleotides, the CDR3 is TGCGCCAGCAGCTTGGGGGGACAGGGACTGGATACGCAGTATTTT.

This clonotype was counted a single time. This chain uses TRBV6-2 or TRBV6-3 with TRBJ1-5; TRBD1 aligns across 9 bases. V lost 7 bases, J lost 3 bases, and 4 bases stayed unmatched. The CDR3 is 14 residues long. Germline lookup yields CDR1 MNHEY and CDR2 SVGEGT. The CDR3 coding sequence is TGTGCCAGCACGGGACAGGGCCCCAATCAGCCCCAGCATTTT. Protein product: CASTGQGPNQPQHF.

This clonotype was counted once. The chain combines TRBV6-6 with TRBJ1-6; possible D gene TRBD1, 5 bases. The ends were cut back, 2 bases at V and 7 bases at J, with 6 bases in the middle. The CDR3 spans 13 residues. CDR1 and CDR2 from the germline V gene are MNHNY and SVGAGI (reference sequence). CDR3 bases: TGTGCCAGCAGTTACGGGACCAATTCACCCCTCCACTTT. This gives the protein CASSYGTNSPLHF.

V is TRBV7-3 and J is TRBJ2-1, with D hard to call. There are 14 residues in the CDR3. V lost 0 bases to trimming and J lost 7 bases, with 10 bases between them. Per the germline V gene, CDR1 is SGHTA and CDR2 is FQGTGA. The CDR3 reads CASSLTAQENEQFF. CDR3 nucleotide sequence: TGTGCCAGCAGCTTAACCGCCCAGGAAAATGAGCAGTTCTTC.

V and J are TRBV10-3 and TRBJ1-1; D might be TRBD1 (5 bases). V lost 1 base and J lost 5, with 11 bases in between. The CDR3 has 14 amino acids. Germline CDR1 and CDR2: ENHRY and SYGVKD. CDR3 bases: TGTGCCATCAGTGAGTTGAGGGAGGGGACTGAAGCTTTCTTT. Encoded protein: CAISELREGTEAFF.

The rearrangement uses TRBV5-6 and TRBJ2-3; 7 positions agree with TRBD2. The V gene's germline CDR1 is SGHDT and CDR2 YYEEEE. The CDR3 loop spans 14 amino acids. V gave up 4 bases and J gave up 7 bases; unmatched junction bases: 9. The DNA of the CDR3 is TGTGCCAGCAGCCCCGACTCCGGGGGGAATACGCAGTATTTT. Encoded protein: CASSPDSGGNTQYF.